This paragraph reports one T cell receptor (beta chain). Its antigen has not been determined. No much larger clone is present one base from it, and per-base qualities are unavailable. The V end gives up 6 bases and the J end 1 base, leaving 9 bases in the junction not matched to a gene. The CDR3 goes from the cysteine to the phenylalanine over 16 residues. Only the CDR3 DNA is retained, 48 bases long and in frame from the first base. In the germline V gene (reference sequence), CDR1 corresponds to MNHEY and CDR2 to SMNVEV. The library was made by the immunoSEQ multiplex PCR assay. The multiplex PCR relied on a mix of 60 forward primers for TCR Vbeta segments and 13 reverse primers for TCR Jbeta segments. The CDR3 region of rearranged TCR beta genes was amplified from genomic DNA with a multiplex PCR assay. The amplified TCR beta libraries were sequenced on the Illumina HiSeq System as 87-base-pair reads. As for how the authors treated the data: In a later analysis, about 80 million unique TCR beta chains were counted across the roughly 670 repertoires, and roughly 11 million of these chains were shared by at least two donors. Raw reads were error-corrected and collapsed into unique sequences by a nearest-neighbor algorithm in which closely related sequences were merged to remove PCR and sequencing errors. V, D and J gene segments were assigned by aligning CDR3 sequences to IMGT reference sequences. For a sequence to be retained, a match of at least six nucleotides to both a V gene segment and a J gene segment was required. Rearrangements were classified as productive when the CDR3 lacked stop codons and remained in frame with V and J, and all other rearrangements were classified as non-productive. CDR3 was defined by IMGT convention, running from the second conserved V-encoded cysteine to the conserved J-encoded phenylalanine. In an earlier analysis of more than 550 of the donors, sequences lacking an unambiguous match to a single V gene segment were excluded. An earlier analysis of under 750 of the donors called V segments functional above 56.7% productive rearrangements and segregating when the between-donor standard deviation exceeded 5%. To diagnose cytomegalovirus status from the catalog of TCR beta chain sequences, a statistical classification framework was built. In a later analysis, TCR nucleotide sequences were compared against IMGT/GENE-DB human TR gene sequences so that V and J genes could be assigned. Using the TCRdist pipeline, a later analysis assigned CDR3 sequences along with most-parsimonious VDJ recombination scenarios. A later analysis defined each TCR beta chain by its CDR3 amino acid sequence plus V-gene family, and excluded reads lacking a unique V-gene family. As a way to deal with suspected cross-contamination and a sequencing artifact, a later analysis dropped more than 500 nucleotide sequences that were highly shared and had low generation probability. In a later analysis, a clonal expansion index for each public chain was calculated from normalized within-repertoire ranks of inferred template counts. Generation probabilities in a later analysis came from a VDJ recombination model fitted to out-of-frame rearrangements, and those results were checked against IGoR. Hypergeometric tests were used in a later analysis to score TCR-TCR, TCR-HLA and TCR-CMV co-occurrence, with a repertoire-size bias correction applied to the TCR pairs. A later analysis estimated false discovery rates by permuting HLA or CMV assignments 20 times. In a later analysis, co-occurring TCRs were grouped with DBSCAN, and TCRdist sequence similarity was added when clustering was performed within HLA-allele-positive subsets. For co-occurrence clustering, repertoires with fewer than 30,000 or more than 120,000 public chains were excluded, along with five repertoires with anomalous nucleotide sharing. TCRdb retrieved this table from immuneACCESS and kept in-frame rearrangements only. Not all clones are present; in checked studies, unresolved V genes account for under half, and no reason is known for the remainder. V and J calls and clone size follow that table, whereas D and trimming were derived from the DNA. The sample table contains some 170,000 clones; only one count was recorded for roughly 76% of them. The ten most abundant clones make up approximately 1.4% of the sample.

The cohort was made up of 666 healthy bone marrow donors. Cohort members were all nominally healthy when sampled, although unrecorded immune exposures were likely present. The donor tested CMV seronegative, placing the donor among the 350 or so seronegative members of the cohort. A peripheral blood sample was provided by each donor, and peripheral blood mononuclear cells were used for TCR beta sequencing. Genomic DNA was extracted from the blood cell samples with the Qiagen DNeasy Blood Extraction Kit. The entry originates in a study of cytomegalovirus exposure and HLA in healthy donors (dated by TCRdb to about 2017). With respect to the entire study: An earlier analysis of roughly 610 of the donors reported roughly 300 Gb of sequence data and 95 million to 130 million unique TCR beta sequences obtained from around 180 million T cells. An early release covering about 600 HLA-typed donors comprised 250 to 350 gigabases of sequencing data and tens of millions of unique TCR sequences. Of the approximately 400 genotyped donors, roughly 85% fell in the genetic ancestry cluster associated with self-reported Caucasian donors. The study was designed to test whether signatures of past pathogen exposure could be identified by cataloging public T cell receptors. Using immunosequencing, the study profiled T cell repertoires from about 620 subjects and related those repertoires to cytomegalovirus serostatus. A separate validation cohort of 100 to 150 different subjects was used in addition to the roughly 720-subject first cohort. To predict cytomegalovirus infection status, the study combined high-throughput TCR immunosequencing, statistical association of individual TCRs with disease status, and machine learning. A later analysis re-analyzed previously published TCR beta repertoires from 500 to 700 donors and added high-resolution HLA genotyping to study TCR occurrence patterns. Rather than using new phenotypic data, the later analysis identified candidate immune exposures from TCR beta sequences and from how often those sequences occurred across donors. An earlier analysis of about 600 of the donors used high-throughput TCR beta sequencing to judge whether each TCR beta V gene segment behaved as functional or pseudogenic. Donor age, sex, ethnicity and CMV serostatus were compiled together with the repertoire data. In a later genetic analysis, genome-wide SNP genotypes for about three fifths of the 666 donors were used, and that subset was treated as a discovery cohort. All discovery cohort repertoires had been generated on a single sequencing platform. Class I and class II HLA loci were covered by the typing at four-digit resolution. Typing coverage differed by locus: A, B, C, DRB1 and DQB1 were typed in about 629-640 donors, DQA1 in 500 to 550, DPA1 in around 580, and DPB1 in approximately 450. Several DR-DQ haplotypes were handled as single units for association and clustering because linkage in the cohort was strong. Among roughly 400 genotyped donors of the cohort, an average of approximately 230,000 unique TCR beta nucleotide sequences were sequenced per donor, around a sixth of them non-productive.

General findings and caveats noted by the study authors: Cytomegalovirus status was reported to be diagnosed by the classifier with high specificity and sensitivity in both the original and validation cohorts. Linkage disequilibrium might explain the correlated functional status among segregating V segments, but an unknown experimental factor could not be ruled out. A later analysis found that TCR association rates varied across HLA loci, with DRB1 alleles showing the most associated TCRs and HLA-C alleles the fewest. The study gave a list of under 200 TCR beta chains associated with cytomegalovirus. In a later analysis, HLA-associated TCR beta chains were found to be more clonally expanded and to have lower generation probabilities than equally common non-associated chains. In an earlier analysis of about 550 of the donors, most TCR beta V segments were observed in productive rearrangements about 87% or about 30% of the time, broadly matching IMGT annotations. For the cohort, immune exposure information was limited to CMV serostatus. A cluster of highly shared sequence variants was judged likely to be a technical artifact of the sequencing pipeline. A later analysis reported that several top co-occurrence clusters appeared linked to parvovirus B19, influenza, CMV and Epstein-Barr virus. A further reported finding was that TCR beta sequences accurately predicted the HLA-A and HLA-B alleles for most subjects in the first cohort. In a later analysis, most CMV-associated TCR beta chains were found to appear HLA-restricted, with HLA associations seemingly driven largely by CMV exposure. When HLA alleles, especially DR and DQ, strongly co-occurred, TCR associations were difficult to assign to individual alleles. V-gene and J-gene trimming of TCR beta chains was associated with a missense DCLRE1C variant in a later genetic analysis, and the association was replicated in an independent cohort. At a false discovery rate of 0.05, a later analysis linked some 18,000 TCR beta sequences to specific HLA alleles. Three of the identified cytomegalovirus-associated TCR beta chains were confirmed in vitro to be specific for cytomegalovirus antigens. Because the 87-base-pair reads could not distinguish some IMGT-functional V segments, including TRBV6-2 and TRBV6-3, those segments were excluded. Presence/absence analyses assumed roughly uniform sequencing depth across donors, an assumption that may not hold. A later genetic analysis reported fewer N-insertions in productive TCRs among donors in an Asian-associated ancestry cluster than the roughly 640-donor mean. The authors suggested that the approach could potentially be generalized to other disease states and immunological phenotypes. Only TCR beta chains were sequenced in this cohort, and the absence of alpha or paired-chain data limited detectable features. Because counts were too low, approximately 18 rarely observed V segments, including chromosome 9 orphons, were excluded from the earlier analysis of fewer than 650 of the donors. Because some donors lacked HLA typing at each locus, the association tests relied only on the typed subset. Most TCR sequences were seen in very few donors, while some public TCRs were found in many individuals.

The TCR originated in a man in his 60s in good health and CMV-seronegative. The sample consisted of PBMCs. Here the chain combines TRBV27 and TRBJ1-5; 7 middle bases align to TRBD1. The CDR3 loop reads CASSHRTTGSNQPQHF. DNA sequence: TGTGCCAGCAGCCACCGAACGACAGGGAGCAATCAGCCCCAGCATTTT.